The rows below give T cell receptor beta chains drawn from one sample of a study of blood T cell repertoires in COVID-19. Here immunoSEQ multiplex PCR was the method, and the copy in TCRdb shows in-frame clones only, minus some. The sample consists of some 9,300 clones, 80% to 85% of them appearing once. Sequencing was done on a sample of peripheral blood. All receptors come from a human donor in a cohort sampled during active COVID-19. Each CDR3 is given without its conserved first and last residue.

j_gene: TRBJ2-1; v_gene: TRBV30; CDR3aa: AWSTNRLSGQF
j_gene: TRBJ2-1; v_gene: TRBV7-2; CDR3aa: ASSFSLGGAGVSYNEQF
j_gene: TRBJ2-3; v_gene: TRBV4-3; CDR3aa: ASSQAPAAGTDTQY
j_gene: TRBJ1-4; v_gene: TRBV15; CDR3aa: ATSRAETGYEKLF
j_gene: TRBJ1-2; v_gene: TRBV3-1/TRBV3-2; CDR3aa: ASSPGDRVSYGYT
j_gene: TRBJ1-6; v_gene: TRBV12-3/TRBV12-4; CDR3aa: ASTPQNNSPLH
j_gene: TRBJ2-7; v_gene: TRBV4-3; CDR3aa: ASSQDTGSYEQY
j_gene: TRBJ1-2; v_gene: TRBV6-1; CDR3aa: ASSEDRVWSGYT
j_gene: TRBJ2-7; v_gene: TRBV2; CDR3aa: ASSGHREGYEQY
j_gene: TRBJ1-1; v_gene: TRBV6-5; CDR3aa: ASSYLQARNTEAF
j_gene: TRBJ1-1; v_gene: TRBV24-1; CDR3aa: ATSDGTARVAF
j_gene: TRBJ2-5; v_gene: TRBV23-1; CDR3aa: ASSQPQSQGHQETQY
j_gene: TRBJ1-2; v_gene: TRBV29-1; CDR3aa: SGTGYGYT
j_gene: TRBJ2-7; v_gene: TRBV15; CDR3aa: ATSRVPGYEQY
j_gene: TRBJ2-5; v_gene: TRBV11-3; CDR3aa: ASSLDRGPKEETQY
j_gene: TRBJ2-3; v_gene: TRBV7-2; CDR3aa: ASSSPVAGPRY
j_gene: TRBJ1-2; v_gene: TRBV9; CDR3aa: ASSVVEGQGYGYT
j_gene: TRBJ2-7; v_gene: TRBV6-1; CDR3aa: ASSERGLPSYEQY
j_gene: TRBJ1-6; v_gene: TRBV7-8; CDR3aa: ASSLDLSNSPLH
j_gene: TRBJ2-5; v_gene: TRBV5-4; CDR3aa: ASSSSGGTETQY
j_gene: TRBJ2-5; v_gene: TRBV27; CDR3aa: ASSRGGQGWETQY
j_gene: TRBJ1-2; v_gene: TRBV7-2; CDR3aa: ASSLEGRLRRSYT
j_gene: TRBJ2-1; v_gene: TRBV7-2; CDR3aa: ASSWGQGDYNEQF
j_gene: TRBJ2-7; v_gene: TRBV2; CDR3aa: ASTPGLAVNYEQY
j_gene: TRBJ2-7; v_gene: TRBV9; CDR3aa: ASSVDPQSSYEQY
j_gene: TRBJ2-2; v_gene: TRBV6-4; CDR3aa: ASSDTGGNSGELF
j_gene: TRBJ2-7; v_gene: TRBV27; CDR3aa: ASSLEGRSYYEQY
j_gene: TRBJ2-3; v_gene: TRBV9; CDR3aa: ASSVAVGGSSDTQY
j_gene: TRBJ1-6; v_gene: TRBV30; CDR3aa: ASLRRGLENGNSPLH
j_gene: TRBJ1-6; v_gene: TRBV5-1; CDR3aa: ASSLEGNNSPLH
j_gene: TRBJ2-3; v_gene: TRBV6-6; CDR3aa: ASRRQGTNTQY
j_gene: TRBJ2-2; v_gene: TRBV19; CDR3aa: ASTPNPGEPTAGELF